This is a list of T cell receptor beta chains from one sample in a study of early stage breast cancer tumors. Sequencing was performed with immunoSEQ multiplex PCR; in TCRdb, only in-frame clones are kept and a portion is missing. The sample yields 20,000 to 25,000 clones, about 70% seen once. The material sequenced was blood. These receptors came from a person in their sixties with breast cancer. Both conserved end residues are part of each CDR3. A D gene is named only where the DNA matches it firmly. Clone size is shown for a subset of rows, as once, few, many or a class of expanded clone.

cdr3_aa: CASSVTPRGLQETQYF
cdr3_nt: TGTGCCAGCAGCGTAACTCCCAGGGGTCTCCAAGAGACCCAGTACTTC
j_call: TRBJ2-5
d_call: NA
clone_size: NA
v_call: TRBV9

cdr3_aa: CASSLGYGSGGYQETQYF
cdr3_nt: TGTGCTAGCAGCTTAGGATATGGTAGCGGGGGGTACCAAGAGACCCAGTACTTC
j_call: TRBJ2-5
d_call: TRBD2
clone_size: once
v_call: TRBV7-7

cdr3_aa: CASIGTIGQETQYF
cdr3_nt: TGTGCCAGCATAGGCACCATCGGCCAAGAGACCCAGTACTTC
j_call: TRBJ2-5
d_call: NA
clone_size: NA
v_call: TRBV6-1

cdr3_aa: CASSSGTGATYEQYF
cdr3_nt: TGTGCCAGCAGCTCAGGGACAGGGGCGACCTACGAGCAGTACTTC
j_call: TRBJ2-7
d_call: TRBD1
clone_size: NA
v_call: TRBV7-6

cdr3_aa: CASSRNKGEAGELFF
cdr3_nt: TGTGCCAGCAGTCGAAACAAGGGGGAGGCCGGGGAGCTGTTTTTT
j_call: TRBJ2-2
d_call: NA
clone_size: NA
v_call: TRBV6-5

cdr3_aa: CASRQGQLNEKLFF
cdr3_nt: TGCGCCAGCAGGCAGGGACAACTTAATGAAAAACTGTTTTTT
j_call: TRBJ1-4
d_call: NA
clone_size: NA
v_call: TRBV5-1

cdr3_aa: CASSLVPTAPGELFF
cdr3_nt: TGTGCCAGCAGCTTAGTACCTACAGCTCCCGGGGAGCTGTTTTTT
j_call: TRBJ2-2
d_call: NA
clone_size: NA
v_call: TRBV5-6

cdr3_aa: CASSLSNSGGKYEQYF
cdr3_nt: TGTGCCAGCAGCCTATCAAATAGCGGGGGAAAATACGAGCAGTACTTC
j_call: TRBJ2-7
d_call: TRBD2
clone_size: few
v_call: TRBV11-2

cdr3_aa: CASSEVAGGLDTQYF
cdr3_nt: TGCGCCAGCAGCGAGGTTGCGGGAGGATTAGATACGCAGTATTTT
j_call: TRBJ2-3
d_call: TRBD2
clone_size: NA
v_call: TRBV5-1

cdr3_aa: CASSSGPTANYGYTF
cdr3_nt: TGTGCCAGCAGTTCAGGGCCGACAGCTAACTATGGCTACACCTTC
j_call: TRBJ1-2
d_call: NA
clone_size: NA
v_call: TRBV6-5

cdr3_aa: CASRAYGSGRRTEAFF
cdr3_nt: TGTGCCAGCAGGGCTTACGGATCAGGGCGAAGGACTGAAGCTTTCTTT
j_call: TRBJ1-1
d_call: NA
clone_size: NA
v_call: TRBV7-2

cdr3_aa: CASSYSLAGAYEQYF
cdr3_nt: TGTGCCAGCAGTTACTCCCTAGCGGGAGCCTACGAGCAGTACTTC
j_call: TRBJ2-7
d_call: TRBD2
clone_size: NA
v_call: TRBV6-5

cdr3_aa: CSVGTSNYGYTF
cdr3_nt: TGCAGCGTGGGGACAAGTAACTATGGCTACACCTTC
j_call: TRBJ1-2
d_call: NA
clone_size: NA
v_call: TRBV29-1

cdr3_aa: CASTAETANYGYTF
cdr3_nt: TGTGCCAGCACCGCCGAGACAGCTAACTATGGCTACACCTTC
j_call: TRBJ1-2
d_call: NA
clone_size: once
v_call: TRBV6-6

cdr3_aa: CASSFVPDRGAGQPQHF
cdr3_nt: TGTGCCAGCAGCTTTGTGCCGGACAGGGGCGCAGGGCAGCCCCAGCATTTT
j_call: TRBJ1-5
d_call: TRBD1
clone_size: NA
v_call: TRBV7-8

cdr3_aa: CASRPGAGTGYGYTF
cdr3_nt: TGCGCCAGCAGACCCGGGGCCGGGACAGGCTATGGCTACACCTTC
j_call: TRBJ1-2
d_call: TRBD1
clone_size: few
v_call: TRBV4-1

cdr3_aa: CASSRDRAGNEQFF
cdr3_nt: TGCGCCAGCAGCAGGGACAGGGCTGGCAATGAGCAGTTCTTC
j_call: TRBJ2-1
d_call: TRBD1
clone_size: NA
v_call: TRBV5-1

cdr3_aa: CASSLVSHGYTF
cdr3_nt: TGTGCCAGCAGCTTAGTTAGCCATGGCTACACCTTC
j_call: TRBJ1-2
d_call: NA
clone_size: NA
v_call: TRBV13

cdr3_aa: CASSGVGGDEQFF
cdr3_nt: TGCGCCAGCAGCGGGGTCGGGGGCGATGAGCAGTTCTTC
j_call: TRBJ2-1
d_call: NA
clone_size: NA
v_call: TRBV5-1

cdr3_aa: CASSFIGTDTQYF
cdr3_nt: TGTGCCAGCAGCTTTATAGGGACAGATACGCAGTATTTT
j_call: TRBJ2-3
d_call: NA
clone_size: NA
v_call: TRBV7-9

cdr3_aa: CASSGGGSLEQYF
cdr3_nt: TGCGCCAGCAGTGGGGGGGGGTCGCTGGAGCAGTACTTC
j_call: TRBJ2-7
d_call: TRBD2
clone_size: NA
v_call: TRBV10-1

cdr3_aa: CASSLVRERQYF
cdr3_nt: TGTGCCAGCAGCTTAGTTCGGGAGAGGCAGTATTTT
j_call: TRBJ2-3
d_call: NA
clone_size: NA
v_call: TRBV7-8

cdr3_aa: CASSDQTGTSYNEQFF
cdr3_nt: TGCGCCAGCAGTGACCAAACCGGGACTAGCTACAATGAGCAGTTCTTC
j_call: TRBJ2-1
d_call: TRBD2
clone_size: once
v_call: TRBV10-1

cdr3_aa: CASSYRNYGYTF
cdr3_nt: TGTGCCAGCAGTTACAGGAACTATGGCTACACCTTC
j_call: TRBJ1-2
d_call: NA
clone_size: NA
v_call: TRBV6-5

cdr3_aa: CASSQALGGAYYEQYF
cdr3_nt: TGTGCCAGCAGCCAAGCCTTGGGCGGGGCCTACTACGAGCAGTACTTC
j_call: TRBJ2-7
d_call: NA
clone_size: NA
v_call: TRBV4-2

cdr3_aa: CATTGGRNYGYTF
cdr3_nt: TGTGCCACGACAGGGGGCAGGAACTATGGCTACACCTTC
j_call: TRBJ1-2
d_call: TRBD1
clone_size: NA
v_call: TRBV19

cdr3_aa: CASSLSVLASYNEQFF
cdr3_nt: TGTGCCAGCAGTTTATCGGTGCTAGCGTCCTACAATGAGCAGTTCTTC
j_call: TRBJ2-1
d_call: NA
clone_size: NA
v_call: TRBV27

cdr3_aa: CASSLDRGRFSYNEQFF
cdr3_nt: TGCGCCAGCAGCTTGGACCGGGGGCGCTTTTCCTACAATGAGCAGTTCTTC
j_call: TRBJ2-1
d_call: NA
clone_size: NA
v_call: TRBV5-1

cdr3_aa: CASSAPDSPLHF
cdr3_nt: TGTGCCAGCAGCGCCCCCGATTCACCCCTCCACTTT
j_call: TRBJ1-6
d_call: NA
clone_size: NA
v_call: TRBV9

cdr3_aa: CASSLGRGQGISYEQYF
cdr3_nt: TGTGCCAGCAGCTTAGGGAGGGGCCAGGGGATCTCCTACGAGCAGTACTTC
j_call: TRBJ2-7
d_call: NA
clone_size: NA
v_call: TRBV11-2

cdr3_aa: CASSEGRQGRNEQYF
cdr3_nt: TGTGCCAGCAGTGAAGGGCGTCAGGGGAGGAACGAGCAGTACTTC
j_call: TRBJ2-7
d_call: NA
clone_size: NA
v_call: TRBV6-1

cdr3_aa: CASSVGLVATGELFF
cdr3_nt: TGTGCCAGCAGCGTAGGACTAGTGGCGACCGGGGAGCTGTTTTTT
j_call: TRBJ2-2
d_call: TRBD2
clone_size: NA
v_call: TRBV11-3

cdr3_aa: CAWSVRNGGSYNEQFF
cdr3_nt: TGTGCCTGGAGTGTACGGAACGGGGGGTCCTACAATGAGCAGTTCTTC
j_call: TRBJ2-1
d_call: TRBD2
clone_size: NA
v_call: TRBV30

cdr3_aa: CSVDPGGTQYF
cdr3_nt: TGCAGCGTTGACCCAGGGGGGACCCAGTACTTC
j_call: TRBJ2-5
d_call: TRBD1
clone_size: NA
v_call: TRBV29-1

cdr3_aa: CASSDWDSYEQYF
cdr3_nt: TGTGCCAGCAGTGACTGGGACAGCTACGAGCAGTACTTC
j_call: TRBJ2-7
d_call: TRBD1
clone_size: NA
v_call: TRBV25-1

cdr3_aa: CASSLGGQGYAEAFF
cdr3_nt: TGCGCCAGCAGCTTGGGGGGACAGGGGTACGCTGAAGCTTTCTTT
j_call: TRBJ1-1
d_call: TRBD1
clone_size: NA
v_call: TRBV5-1

cdr3_aa: CASSDPVADYGYTF
cdr3_nt: TGTGCCAGCAGCGATCCAGTGGCGGACTATGGCTACACCTTC
j_call: TRBJ1-2
d_call: NA
clone_size: NA
v_call: TRBV7-9

cdr3_aa: CASSLQQGANTEAFF
cdr3_nt: TGCGCCAGCAGCTTGCAACAGGGGGCGAACACTGAAGCTTTCTTT
j_call: TRBJ1-1
d_call: TRBD1
clone_size: NA
v_call: TRBV5-1

cdr3_aa: CASSIGPLRAFF
cdr3_nt: TGTGCCAGTAGTATAGGGCCCCTTCGAGCTTTCTTT
j_call: TRBJ1-1
d_call: NA
clone_size: few
v_call: TRBV19

cdr3_aa: CASSVDVTGGLETQYF
cdr3_nt: TGTGCCAGCAGCGTAGATGTGACAGGGGGCTTGGAGACCCAGTACTTC
j_call: TRBJ2-5
d_call: TRBD1
clone_size: NA
v_call: TRBV9

cdr3_aa: CASSFRPRGYTF
cdr3_nt: TGTGCCAGTAGCTTTCGACCACGTGGCTACACCTTC
j_call: TRBJ1-2
d_call: NA
clone_size: NA
v_call: TRBV19

cdr3_aa: CASSFLPGLINEQFF
cdr3_nt: TGCGCCAGCAGCTTTTTACCGGGTTTGATCAATGAGCAGTTCTTC
j_call: TRBJ2-1
d_call: NA
clone_size: NA
v_call: TRBV5-1

cdr3_aa: CASSLDGLAYNQETQYF
cdr3_nt: TGTGCCAGCAGCTTAGACGGACTAGCGTATAACCAAGAGACCCAGTACTTC
j_call: TRBJ2-5
d_call: TRBD2
clone_size: NA
v_call: TRBV7-2

cdr3_aa: CASSREEEKLFF
cdr3_nt: TGTGCCAGCAGCCGGGAGGAGGAAAAACTGTTTTTT
j_call: TRBJ1-4
d_call: NA
clone_size: NA
v_call: TRBV7-9